The count of the clone carrying this TCR beta chain is one. This sample is drawn from a study of T cell responses to AZD1222 COVID-19 vaccine. The assay was immunoSEQ multiplex PCR, and TCRdb's table has in-frame clones only and misses some. The table shows tens of thousands of clones, with 90% occurring only once. Germline assignment: CDR1 SGHNT and CDR2 YENEEA. The CDR3 is made up of 14 amino acids. Unmatched junction bases numbered 7, after V lost 4 bases and J lost 8 bases. The sequence was collected from an adult who received the AZD1222 COVID-19 vaccine. Sample: peripheral blood, taken 28 days after the second AZD1222 dose. The chain joins TRBV11-3 to TRBJ2-1, with 8 bases fitting TRBD2. CDR3 amino acids: CASSSGLALDEQFF. The CDR3 nucleotides read TGTGCCAGCAGCTCCGGACTAGCCCTAGATGAGCAGTTCTTC.